This T cell receptor (beta chain) was identified during a study of radiation and T cells in renal cell carcinoma. Here immunoSEQ multiplex PCR was the method, and the copy in TCRdb shows in-frame clones only, minus some. The repertoire has 130,000 or so clones, approximately 82% of them found once; the top ten carry roughly 23%. The time point was: baseline pretreatment blood. Stated treatment: 15 Gy SBRT to primary tumor, nephrectomy 4 weeks later. This renal cell carcinoma was of the clear cell type. Study findings and constraints: From baseline, blood top tumor clonotypes peaked at 2 weeks post-radiation.

To note about this clone: Its specificity is unknown.

The CDR3 is 13 amino acids. CDR1 is SQVTM and CDR2 is ANQGSEA in the germline V gene. The V end was cut by 4 bases, the J end by 1 base, with 10 bases between. Sequencing used blood, obtained from a patient whose treatment included radiotherapy and nephrectomy. The source is a woman in her forties or fifties with renal cell carcinoma. The rearrangement links TRBV29-1 to TRBJ1-1; possible D gene TRBD1, 5 bases. The chain's CDR3 is CSVVRGQNTEAFF. CDR3 in DNA: TGCAGCGTTGTGAGGGGTCAGAACACTGAAGCTTTCTTT.